The 24 T cell receptor beta chains given below trace back to one sample, sequenced in a study of T cells in Graves' hyperthyroidism and ophthalmopathy. TCR beta CDR3 regions were amplified from RNA transcripts. The HTBI set primed first-round TCR CDR3 RT-PCR. In TCRdb, the multiplex PCR reads were re-called with MiXCR into one record per CDR3 protein. The sample contains approximately 600,000 distinct CDR3 sequences, approximately 14% of which appear only once. Sequenced: blood. Every receptor here comes from a woman aged 35 to 49 with Graves' ophthalmopathy.

Many counts were recorded for this clonotype. Written as DNA, the CDR3 is TGTGCCAGCAGTCAAGGGCTAGAGACTAGTGAGCAGTACTTC. The encoded protein is CASSQGLETSEQYF. The chain recombines TRBV7-3 with TRBJ2-7; a weak D match, TRBD2 (6 bases). In germline, CDR1 is SGHTA, CDR2 FQGTGA. The V and J ends lost 6 bases and 7 bases respectively, with 19 bases between them. The CDR3 loop spans 14 amino acids.

This clonotype showed up many times. This chain links TRBV10-2 with TRBJ1-1; D may be TRBD1 (5 bases). V gave up 6 bases and J gave up 2 bases, with 13 bases separating them. The CDR3 contains 14 residues. CDR1 and CDR2 from the germline V gene are WSHSY and SAAADI. The CDR3 reads CASRRQILNTEAFF. CDR3 in DNA: TGCGCCAGCAGAAGACAGATACTTAACACTGAAGCTTTCTTT.

This clonotype was seen repeatedly, ten times or more. The chain links TRBV14 to TRBJ1-1; D is possibly TRBD1 (5 bases). CDR1 is SGHDN, CDR2 FVKESK, per germline. The V end lost 1 base, the J end lost 3 bases, and 9 bases lay between the germline ends. The length of the CDR3 is 14 residues. CDR3 in DNA: TGTGCCAGCAGCCAAGTGGTCAGGGACACTGAAGCTTTCTTT. It yields the protein CASSQVVRDTEAFF.

This clonotype came up many times. The chain recombines TRBV6-1 with TRBJ2-4; TRBD2 aligns across 12 bases. Trimming took 7 bases from V and 1 from J; bases not matched to a gene: 11. The CDR3 is 18 residues long. Germline V gene data show CDR1 as MNHNS and CDR2 as SASEGT. The CDR3 coding sequence is TGTGCCAGCACCCGTCTAGCGGGAGGGCCCGGGGCCAAAAACATTCAGTACTTC. This translates into CASTRLAGGPGAKNIQYF.

At least ten counts were recorded for this clonotype. In nucleotides, the CDR3 is TGCGCCAGCAGCTTGGTCGCAGGAACCACTATATATGGCTACACCTTC. Residues: CASSLVAGTTIYGYTF. The rearrangement joins TRBV5-1 to TRBJ1-2; D not certain. CDR1 SGHRS and CDR2 YFSETQ come from the germline V gene. V lost 0 bases, J lost 5 bases, and 17 bases lay in between. This CDR3 is 16 amino acids long.

This clonotype was recorded at least ten times. The CDR3 DNA sequence: TGCGCCAGCAGCCAAACTCGGGAACAGCGAGGGGCCCAGCATTTT. It codes for CASSQTREQRGAQHF. The chain couples TRBV4-1 to TRBJ1-5, with a tentative D call TRBD1 (5 bases). The V end was cut by 2 bases, the J end by 11 bases, with 19 bases between. The CDR3 length is 15 residues. Germline CDR1 and CDR2: MGHRA and YSYEKL.

The V call is TRBV30, the J call TRBJ1-2; 12 bases align to TRBD1. The junction had 5 bases not matched to a gene; V was cut back by 4 bases and J by 8 bases. The CDR3 consists of 13 residues. In germline, CDR1 is GTSNPN, CDR2 SVGIG (reference sequence). The CDR3 bases are TGTGCCTGGACGGGACAGGGGGCTTGGGGCTACACCTTC. Translation gives CAWTGQGAWGYTF.

In this sample, this clonotype turned up many times. For the CDR3, the DNA is TGTGCCAGCAGCCTAGGACTAGCGGGAGGGTATTCCTACGAGCAGTACTTC. It encodes CASSLGLAGGYSYEQYF. The gene calls are TRBV11-3 and TRBJ2-7; 15 nucleotides agree with TRBD2. Germline V gene data show CDR1 as SGHNT and CDR2 as YENEEA. Trimming took 5 bases from V and 1 from J; bases not matched to a gene: 6. CDR3 length equals 17 residues. Drawing the rest from reference TRBV11-3 and TRBJ2-7, the complete variable domain is EAGVVQSPRYKIIEKKQPVAFWCNPISGHNTLYWYLQNLGQGPELLIRYENEEAVDDSQLPKDRFSAERLKGVDSTLKIQPAELGDSAVYLCASSLGLAGGYSYEQYFGPGTRLTVT.

This clonotype was recorded many times. This rearrangement joins TRBV7-9 to TRBJ2-5; 9 bases map to TRBD2. The trim removed 5 bases at V and 4 bases at J, leaving 2 bases unmatched. The CDR3 is 13 amino acids. The germline V gene has CDR1 SEHNR and CDR2 FQNEAQ (reference sequence). The CDR3 here is CASSQAGGETQYF. The CDR3 region has the DNA TGTGCCAGCAGCCAAGCGGGAGGAGAGACCCAGTACTTC.

The table lists this clonotype with many counts. The chain carries TRBV10-3 and TRBJ2-7; D possibly corresponds to TRBD1 (6 bases). Germline lookup yields CDR1 ENHRY and CDR2 SYGVKD. This CDR3 has 13 residues. The ends were cut back, 7 bases at V and 2 bases at J, with 12 bases in the middle. The CDR3 bases are TGTGCCATCAAAGGACAGTCTGCCTACGAGCAGTACTTC. This gives the protein CAIKGQSAYEQYF.

In its sample, this clonotype was seen a few times. The V and J genes are TRBV5-1 and TRBJ1-2; a weak D match, TRBD1 (6 bases). Trimming shortened V by 4 bases and J by 1 base, and 17 bases separated the two germline ends. Germline V lookup: CDR1 SGHRS, CDR2 YFSETQ. This CDR3 contains 16 residues. As DNA, the CDR3 is TGCGCCAGCAGCCCCCCTCTGGACAGTTATAACTATGGCTACACCTTC. As protein: CASSPPLDSYNYGYTF.

As for this clonotype: This is likely a read error, given that the CDR3 carries no conserved phenylalanine or tryptophan at its end. The genes are TRBV6-2 or TRBV6-3 and TRBJ2-7; D possibly corresponds to TRBD1 (5 bases). Germline assignment: CDR1 MNHEY and CDR2 SVGEGT. Trimming took off 0 bases at V and 6 bases at J, with 9 bases between the two ends. The CDR3 loop spans 13 amino acids. The CDR3 bases are TGTGCCAGCAGTTACTCGGGCAGGGCCGAGCAGTACCTC. Encoded protein: CASSYSGRAEQYL.

This clonotype was recorded a few times. This chain connects TRBV4-1 to TRBJ1-6; no definite D call. V lost 5 bases and J 7 bases, leaving 15 bases between the germline ends. Germline assignment: CDR1 MGHRA and CDR2 YSYEKL. This CDR3 has 15 amino acids. The CDR3 DNA follows: TGCGCCAGCAGCACCCTACCGGGAGCAAATTCACCCCTCCACTTT. Translated, it gives CASSTLPGANSPLHF.

This clonotype was observed many times. The chain links TRBV28 to TRBJ2-5, with 7 bases lining up with TRBD1. Looked up from germline, CDR1 is MDHEN and CDR2 is SYDVKM. Trimming at V came to 3 bases and at J to 5 bases, leaving 9 bases not matched to a gene. The CDR3 is made up of 15 amino acids. As DNA, the CDR3 is TGTGCCAGCAGTTTTAGAGGGGGCGAGAAGGAGACCCAGTACTTC. This translates into CASSFRGGEKETQYF.

This clonotype has a count of ten or more. The chain is built from TRBV18 and TRBJ1-2, with TRBD1 identical over 7 bases. The CDR3 consists of 14 residues. CDR1 KGHSH and CDR2 LQKENI come from the germline V gene. The trim removed 3 bases at V and 0 bases at J, leaving 1 base unmatched. CDR3 in amino acids: CASSPGQTNYGYTF. CDR3 bases: TGTGCCAGCTCACCGGGACAGACTAACTATGGCTACACCTTC.

This clonotype was seen repeatedly, ten times or more. The gene calls are TRBV6-1 and TRBJ1-2; the D gene is possibly TRBD1 (6 bases). CDR3 size: 14 residues. V shed 5 bases and J shed 4 bases, with 14 bases lying between them. Germline V gene sequence: CDR1 MNHNS, CDR2 SASEGT. The CDR3 DNA is TGTGCCAGCAGTCGTAACAGGGATGGCTATGGCTACACCTTC. Translation: CASSRNRDGYGYTF.

This clonotype was counted at least ten times. The gene calls are TRBV19 and TRBJ2-7; 7 nucleotides agree with TRBD1. This CDR3 is 13 amino acids long. The germline V gene has CDR1 LNHDA and CDR2 SQIVND (reference sequence). Trimming removed 4 bases from V and 4 bases from J; junction bases left unmatched: 4. The CDR3 bases are TGTGCCAGTAGTACGGGACAGTATTACGAGCAGTACTTC. Translation: CASSTGQYYEQYF.

This clonotype was seen many times. This chain connects TRBV10-3 to TRBJ1-5; TRBD1 matches at 7 bases. Germline V gives CDR1 ENHRY, CDR2 SYGVKD. Unmatched junction bases numbered 9, after V lost 5 bases and J lost 5 bases. There are 15 residues in the CDR3. CDR3 loop: CAISTGGQGDQPQHF. CDR3 sequence (DNA): TGTGCCATCAGTACAGGAGGGCAGGGGGATCAGCCCCAGCATTTT.

This chain uses TRBV20-1 with TRBJ1-5; D is possibly TRBD1 (6 bases). Germline values: CDR1 DFQATT, CDR2 SNEGSKA (reference sequence). The CDR3 extends over 12 amino acids. V lost 5 bases and J lost 11, with 16 bases in between. CDR3 sequence: CSARGAQEAQHF. Here the CDR3 DNA reads TGCAGTGCTCGGGGGGCCCAAGAAGCCCAGCATTTT.

This clonotype was recorded many times. The chain couples TRBV2 to TRBJ2-7; 7 bases agree with TRBD2. Germline-derived CDR1 and CDR2 are SNHLY and FYNNEI. The CDR3 runs to 13 residues. With V trimmed by 7 bases and J by 2 bases, 5 bases remained unmatched. The CDR3 sequence: CASNREATYEQYF. The DNA of the CDR3 is TGTGCCAGCAATCGGGAGGCCACCTACGAGCAGTACTTC.

In this sample, this clonotype turned up many times. V is TRBV18 and J is TRBJ2-5; tentatively, D is TRBD2 (5 bases). The CDR3 is made up of 13 amino acids. Germline values: CDR1 KGHSH, CDR2 LQKENI. The V end was cut by 2 bases, the J end by 6 bases, with 10 bases between. This CDR3 is CASSPELVKTQYF. CDR3 sequence (DNA): TGTGCCAGCTCACCAGAACTAGTAAAGACCCAGTACTTC.

This clonotype appeared many times. The chain joins TRBV7-8 to TRBJ2-5; D is undetermined. Germline CDR1 and CDR2: SGHVS and FQNEAQ. The CDR3 loop spans 14 amino acids. V gave up 1 base and J gave up 5 bases, with 11 bases separating them. The CDR3 bases are TGTGCCAGCAGCTTAGAGGCCCCGGCGGAGACCCAGTACTTC. Its translation: CASSLEAPAETQYF.

This clonotype was observed at least ten times. CDR3 sequence (DNA): TGTGCCAGCAGGAGAACAGTTATCACTGAAGCTTTCTTT. Protein sequence: CASRRTVITEAFF. J is TRBJ1-1 and V is TRBV6-5; D is uncertain. V was clipped by 6 bases and J by 4 bases, with 12 bases between them. CDR1 and CDR2 from the germline V gene are MNHEY and SVGAGI. This CDR3 comprises 13 residues.

There are many counts of this clonotype. V usage is TRBV27 and J usage is TRBJ2-7; D is ambiguous. CDR3 length equals 14 residues. V was clipped by 2 bases and J by 0 bases, with 8 bases between them. The germline CDR1 and CDR2 sequences are MNHEY and SMNVEV (reference sequence). The CDR3 is CASSLSSTSYEQYF. The CDR3 nucleotides are TGTGCCAGCAGTTTAAGTAGTACCTCCTACGAGCAGTACTTC.